The source of this TCR beta chain is a study of blood T cells in healthy people across ages. This clonotype appeared a few times. Its matching antigen is unknown. Next came a second PCR, run for about 7 to 12 cycles, which used a sample-barcoded 5' primer along with a J-beta primer mix. MiXCR, applied by TCRdb to the 5' RACE reads, yields one record per CDR3 protein. The table lists 650,000 to 1,000,000 distinct CDR3 sequences, 35% to 40% of them singletons, with over 10% in the top ten. Overall study findings and caveats: Age advanced and TCR beta diversity per million T cells fell, roughly linearly. Shifts in expanded clonotypes may have been confounded by donor CMV status, which was unknown. In these data, TCR beta diversity tracked strongly with naive T cell percentage.

Germline CDR1 is MNHEY and CDR2 is SVGEGT. V dropped 5 bases and J dropped 1; count of bases not matched to a gene: 10. The CDR3 is 16 residues long. The receptor was derived from a man between 18 and 35 years old in good health. The sequencing sample was made of blood. J is TRBJ1-1 and V is TRBV6-2 or TRBV6-3; 7 nucleotides line up with TRBD1. CDR3 amino acids: CASSPYTRGPNTEAFF. The CDR3 DNA sequence: TGTGCCAGCAGTCCATATACGAGGGGGCCGAACACTGAAGCTTTCTTT.